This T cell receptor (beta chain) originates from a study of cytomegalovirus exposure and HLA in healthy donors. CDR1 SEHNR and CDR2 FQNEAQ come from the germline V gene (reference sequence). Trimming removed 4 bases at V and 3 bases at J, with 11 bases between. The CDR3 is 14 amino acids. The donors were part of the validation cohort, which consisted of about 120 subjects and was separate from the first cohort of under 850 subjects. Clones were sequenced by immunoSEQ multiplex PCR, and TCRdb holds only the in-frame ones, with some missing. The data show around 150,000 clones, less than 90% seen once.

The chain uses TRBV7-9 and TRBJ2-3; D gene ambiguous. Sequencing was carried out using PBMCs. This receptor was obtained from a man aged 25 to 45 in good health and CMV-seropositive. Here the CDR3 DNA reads TGTGCCAGCAGCTCTAGGTTAGGAACAGATACGCAGTATTTT. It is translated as CASSSRLGTDTQYF.